A selection of T cell receptor beta chains follows, all from one sample in a study of blood T cell repertoires in COVID-19. Clones were sequenced by immunoSEQ multiplex PCR, and TCRdb holds only the in-frame ones, with some missing. The sample has some 460,000 clones; roughly 87% are singletons. Material for sequencing was PBMCs or T cells enriched from blood (not recorded which). The receptors were sampled from a young woman who had recovered from COVID-19. Each CDR3 is given with its conserved first and last residue. D genes are given only for firm matches. Size values are once, few and many counts, or a class for expanded clones, and some rows have none.

V	size	D	J	CDR3	DNA
TRBV7-9	.	TRBD2	TRBJ2-2	CASSLRAGGRTGELFF	TGTGCCAGCAGCCTCCGAGCGGGGGGGCGAACCGGGGAGCTGTTTTTT
TRBV7-3	.	TRBD1	TRBJ1-1	CASSSTGGDTEAFF	TGTGCCAGCAGCTCGACAGGGGGGGACACTGAAGCTTTCTTT
TRBV10-3	.	.	TRBJ1-5	CAISDIDQPQHF	TGTGCCATCAGTGATATTGATCAGCCCCAGCATTTT
TRBV30	.	TRBD1	TRBJ1-1	CAWSGFPTGDTEAFF	TGTGCCTGGAGTGGCTTTCCGACAGGGGACACTGAAGCTTTCTTT
TRBV5-1	few	.	TRBJ1-6	CASSPRGGINSPLHF	TGCGCCAGCAGCCCGAGGGGGGGCATAAATTCACCCCTCCACTTT
TRBV5-1	.	.	TRBJ2-3	CASSHPTTDTQYF	TGCGCCAGCAGCCACCCTACCACAGATACGCAGTATTTT
TRBV5-1	.	.	TRBJ1-2	CARKKKGGKSGYTF	TGCGCCCGCAAGAAAAAGGGGGGGAAGAGCGGCTACACCTTC
TRBV27	.	TRBD1	TRBJ1-4	CASSPGQGKLFF	TGTGCCAGCAGTCCTGGACAGGGAAAACTGTTTTTT
TRBV10-3	few	.	TRBJ1-6	CAISEYGVATDYNSPLHF	TGTGCCATCAGTGAGTACGGTGTCGCGACAGATTATAATTCACCCCTCCACTTT
TRBV11-2	.	.	TRBJ2-3	CASSFGRVTDTQYF	TGTGCCAGCAGCTTCGGCAGGGTCACAGATACGCAGTATTTT
TRBV7-9	.	.	TRBJ2-3	CASSPSGGGETDTQYF	TGTGCCAGCAGCCCCTCCGGGGGTGGGGAAACAGATACGCAGTATTTT
TRBV29-1	few	.	TRBJ1-2	CSVSDSGLYGYTF	TGCAGCGTTTCGGACTCGGGCCTCTATGGCTACACCTTC
TRBV9	.	TRBD1	TRBJ2-2	CASSPRGDRDTGELFF	TGTGCCAGCAGCCCCCGTGGGGACAGGGACACCGGGGAGCTGTTTTTT
TRBV12-5	.	TRBD1	TRBJ1-5	CASGLGQGGRNQPQHF	TGTGCTAGTGGTTTGGGACAGGGAGGTCGCAATCAGCCCCAGCATTTT
TRBV5-8	.	.	TRBJ1-4	CASISTGATNEKLFF	TGTGCCAGCATCTCCACAGGTGCAACTAATGAAAAACTGTTTTTT
TRBV5-1	once	TRBD2	TRBJ2-2	CASRKLAGPQQAGELFF	TGCGCCAGCAGGAAGCTAGCGGGACCCCAACAAGCCGGGGAGCTGTTTTTT
TRBV4-1	once	.	TRBJ2-1	CASSQPRRGSSYNEQFF	TGCGCCAGCAGCCAACCGCGAAGGGGGAGCTCCTACAATGAGCAGTTCTTC
TRBV9	.	.	TRBJ1-4	CASSMTDTNEKLFF	TGTGCCAGCAGCATGACGGACACGAATGAAAAACTGTTTTTT
TRBV19	.	TRBD1	TRBJ2-1	CASSIQGDNEQFF	TGTGCCAGTAGTATACAGGGGGACAATGAGCAGTTCTTC
TRBV2	.	TRBD2	TRBJ2-1	CASRSGGAYNEQFF	TGTGCCAGCAGGAGCGGGGGGGCGTACAATGAGCAGTTCTTC
TRBV5-3	.	.	TRBJ1-6	CARSARSQGSYNSPLHF	TGTGCCAGAAGCGCACGGTCACAGGGTTCCTATAATTCACCCCTCCACTTT
TRBV3-1/TRBV3-2	.	TRBD2	TRBJ2-1	CASSPRGAGGSRNEQFF	TGTGCCAGCAGCCCCAGGGGAGCGGGGGGCTCCCGCAATGAGCAGTTCTTC
TRBV7-8	.	.	TRBJ1-1	CASSLNYAEGDAEAFF	TGTGCCAGCAGCTTAAATTACGCTGAGGGAGACGCTGAAGCTTTCTTT
TRBV7-9	once	TRBD2	TRBJ2-5	CASSLAGGKTQYF	TGTGCCAGCAGCTTAGCGGGGGGGAAGACCCAGTACTTC
TRBV5-8	.	.	TRBJ2-2	CATTRGGATGELFF	TGTGCCACTACAAGGGGGGGAGCGACCGGGGAGCTGTTTTTT
TRBV24-1	.	TRBD1	TRBJ1-1	CATEGQANTEAFF	TGTGCCACCGAGGGACAGGCGAACACTGAAGCTTTCTTT
TRBV30	.	TRBD1	TRBJ1-1	CAWDGQGRTEAFF	TGTGCCTGGGACGGACAGGGCAGGACTGAAGCTTTCTTT
TRBV30	.	.	TRBJ1-5	CAWSVREANQPQHF	TGTGCCTGGAGTGTAAGGGAGGCAAATCAGCCCCAGCATTTT
TRBV5-3	.	TRBD1	TRBJ1-2	CARNFGQGGDGYTF	TGTGCCAGAAACTTCGGACAGGGGGGAGATGGCTACACCTTC
TRBV30	.	.	TRBJ1-2	CASLYRVRGYTF	TGTGCCTCCTTATACAGGGTGCGGGGCTACACCTTC
TRBV3-1/TRBV3-2	once	.	TRBJ1-1	CASSQVEEDTEAFF	TGTGCCAGCAGCCAAGTGGAGGAGGACACTGAAGCTTTCTTT
TRBV6-5	.	.	TRBJ1-6	CASSIQGGSPLHF	TGTGCCAGCAGTATACAGGGAGGGTCACCCCTCCACTTT
TRBV7-2	.	.	TRBJ1-1	CASSLNGQQSTEAFF	TGTGCCAGCAGCTTAAATGGGCAGCAGTCCACTGAAGCTTTCTTT
TRBV19	.	.	TRBJ1-1	CASSILRETEAFF	TGTGCCAGTAGTATTTTGCGAGAGACTGAAGCTTTCTTT
TRBV7-9	.	TRBD1	TRBJ1-2	CASSLGDSRNYGYTF	TGTGCCAGCAGCTTAGGGGACAGTAGGAACTATGGCTACACCTTC
TRBV5-1	.	.	TRBJ2-1	CASSIMGGEYNEQFF	TGCGCCAGCAGTATAATGGGCGGGGAGTACAATGAGCAGTTCTTC
TRBV15	.	.	TRBJ2-5	CATSRVGQRGTQYF	TGTGCCACCAGCAGAGTAGGACAGAGGGGGACCCAGTACTTC
TRBV6-1	.	TRBD1	TRBJ2-2	CASSQDRGRSAGELFF	TGTGCCAGCAGTCAAGACAGGGGTCGGAGTGCCGGGGAGCTGTTTTTT
TRBV3-1/TRBV3-2	.	.	TRBJ2-1	CASSALLSSYNEQFF	TGTGCCAGCAGCGCACTACTGAGCTCCTACAATGAGCAGTTCTTC
TRBV11-2	.	.	TRBJ1-2	CASSPDKANYGYTF	TGTGCCAGCAGCCCGGACAAAGCTAACTATGGCTACACCTTC
TRBV15	.	TRBD2	TRBJ2-3	CATSRGTSGGVTDTQYF	TGTGCCACCAGCAGAGGTACTAGCGGGGGGGTCACAGATACGCAGTATTTT
TRBV3-1/TRBV3-2	.	.	TRBJ2-7	CASSQDDIEQYF	TGTGCCAGCAGCCAAGACGACATCGAGCAGTACTTC
TRBV5-1	.	.	TRBJ2-5	CASRRSGEETQYF	TGCGCCAGCAGGAGATCGGGGGAAGAGACCCAGTACTTC
TRBV7-8	.	.	TRBJ1-5	CASSPEADDQPQHF	TGTGCCAGCAGCCCCGAGGCGGATGATCAGCCCCAGCATTTT
TRBV5-1	.	.	TRBJ1-1	CASSPGSEDTEAFF	TGCGCCAGCAGCCCGGGCTCGGAGGACACTGAAGCTTTCTTT
TRBV2	once	.	TRBJ1-5	CASNGREDQPQHF	TGTGCCAGCAACGGCAGGGAAGATCAGCCCCAGCATTTT
TRBV28	once	.	TRBJ1-1	CASSLFPGLLGNTEAFF	TGTGCCAGCAGCCTGTTCCCGGGTCTTTTAGGGAACACTGAAGCTTTCTTT
TRBV5-5	.	.	TRBJ2-3	CASSLAPGVGTDTQYF	TGTGCCAGCAGCTTAGCCCCAGGGGTTGGCACAGATACGCAGTATTTT
TRBV12-5	.	.	TRBJ1-2	CASGLIGEAYGYTF	TGTGCTAGTGGTTTAATTGGGGAGGCGTATGGCTACACCTTC
TRBV28	.	.	TRBJ1-1	CASSLVQGYTEAFF	TGTGCCAGCAGCTTAGTACAGGGATATACTGAAGCTTTCTTT
TRBV2	once	.	TRBJ2-7	CASIQGYEQYF	TGTGCCAGCATACAGGGTTACGAGCAGTACTTC
TRBV10-3	.	.	TRBJ1-3	CAISVFPGSGNTIYF	TGTGCCATCAGTGTCTTTCCAGGGTCCGGAAACACCATATATTTT
TRBV29-1	.	TRBD1	TRBJ1-2	CIRIGVGGAGYGYTF	TGCATCCGGATTGGGGTAGGGGGCGCTGGGTATGGCTACACCTTC
TRBV6-5	.	TRBD1	TRBJ1-1	CASSFSDRGDGEAFF	TGTGCCAGCAGCTTCTCCGACAGGGGTGACGGTGAAGCTTTCTTT
TRBV10-1	.	TRBD1	TRBJ1-5	CASRSDRGENQPQHF	TGCGCCAGCAGGTCGGACAGGGGCGAGAATCAGCCCCAGCATTTT
TRBV7-9	few	.	TRBJ1-3	CASSPSGETGNTIYF	TGTGCCAGCAGCCCCTCAGGGGAAACTGGAAACACCATATATTTT
TRBV3-1/TRBV3-2	.	.	TRBJ2-5	CASSPDGETQYF	TGTGCCAGCAGCCCCGACGGGGAGACCCAGTACTTC